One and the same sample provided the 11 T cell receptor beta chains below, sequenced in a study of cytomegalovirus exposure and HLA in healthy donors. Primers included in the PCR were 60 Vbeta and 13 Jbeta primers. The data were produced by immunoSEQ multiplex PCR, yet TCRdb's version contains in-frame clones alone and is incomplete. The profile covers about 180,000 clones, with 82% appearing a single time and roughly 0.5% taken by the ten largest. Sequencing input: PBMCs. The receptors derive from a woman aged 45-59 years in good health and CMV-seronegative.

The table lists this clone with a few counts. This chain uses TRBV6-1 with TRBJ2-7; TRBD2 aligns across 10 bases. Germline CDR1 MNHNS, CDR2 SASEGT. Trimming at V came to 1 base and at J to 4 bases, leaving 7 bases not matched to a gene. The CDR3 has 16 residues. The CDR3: CASSEGLAGALYEQYF. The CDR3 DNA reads TGTGCCAGCAGTGAAGGCCTAGCGGGAGCTCTTTACGAGCAGTACTTC.

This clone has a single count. In nucleotides, the CDR3 is TGTGCCAGCAGTGAAGGGCGGGCAGGGGGCCTGGGTGGCTACACCTTC. Translated: CASSEGRAGGLGGYTF. The rearrangement joins TRBV2 to TRBJ1-2; TRBD1 agrees at 8 bases. The CDR3 spans 16 residues. CDR1 and CDR2 from the germline V gene are SNHLY and FYNNEI. Trimming cost V 1 base and J 7 bases; bases outside gene matches: 11.

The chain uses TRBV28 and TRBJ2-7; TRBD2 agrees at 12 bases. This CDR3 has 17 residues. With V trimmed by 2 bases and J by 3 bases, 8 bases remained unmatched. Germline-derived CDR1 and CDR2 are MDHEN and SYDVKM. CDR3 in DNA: TGTGCCAGCAGTTTACCTAACGGACTAGCGGGAAACTACGAGCAGTACTTC. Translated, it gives CASSLPNGLAGNYEQYF.

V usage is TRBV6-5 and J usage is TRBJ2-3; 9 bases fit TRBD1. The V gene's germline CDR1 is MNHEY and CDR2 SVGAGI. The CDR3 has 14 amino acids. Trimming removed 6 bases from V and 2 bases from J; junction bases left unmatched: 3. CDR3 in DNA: TGTGCCAGCAGCAGGGACAGGGCCACAGATACGCAGTATTTT. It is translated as CASSRDRATDTQYF.

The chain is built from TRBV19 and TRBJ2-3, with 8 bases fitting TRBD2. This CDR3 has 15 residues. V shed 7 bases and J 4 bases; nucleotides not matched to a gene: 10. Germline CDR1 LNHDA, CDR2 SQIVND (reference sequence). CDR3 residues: CASTLGAGVADTQYF. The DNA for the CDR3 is TGTGCCAGTACTCTGGGAGCGGGGGTGGCAGATACGCAGTATTTT.

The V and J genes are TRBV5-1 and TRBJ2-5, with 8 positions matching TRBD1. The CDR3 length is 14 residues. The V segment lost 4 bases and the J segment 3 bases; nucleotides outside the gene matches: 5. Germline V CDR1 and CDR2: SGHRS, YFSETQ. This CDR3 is CASSTGQGEETQYF. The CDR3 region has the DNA TGCGCCAGCAGCACCGGACAGGGAGAAGAGACCCAGTACTTC.

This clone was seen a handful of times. The CDR3 region is CASSPGTANTGELFF. DNA of the CDR3: TGTGCCAGCAGCCCAGGGACAGCGAACACCGGGGAGCTGTTTTTT. The V call is TRBV7-2, the J call TRBJ2-2, with 7 bases matching TRBD1. This CDR3 region has 15 residues. The trim removed 5 bases at V and 0 bases at J, leaving 3 bases unmatched. Germline V lookup: CDR1 SGHTA, CDR2 FQGNSA.

CDR3 residues: CASSFGVGLAGGTDTQYF. The CDR3 region has the DNA TGTGCCAGCAGCTTCGGTGTGGGACTAGCGGGTGGCACAGATACGCAGTATTTT. V is TRBV5-4 and J is TRBJ2-3, with 12 nucleotides matching TRBD2. This CDR3 spans 18 amino acids. Looked up from germline, CDR1 is SGHNT and CDR2 is YYREEE (reference sequence). Trimming at V came to 2 bases and at J to 1 base, leaving 8 bases not matched to a gene. The full variable domain, rest sourced from reference TRBV5-4 and TRBJ2-3, is ETGVTQSPTHLIKTRGQQVTLRCSSQSGHNTVSWYQQALGQGPQFIFQYYREEENGRGNFPPRFSGLQFPNYSSELNVNALELDDSALYLCASSFGVGLAGGTDTQYFGPGTRLTVL.

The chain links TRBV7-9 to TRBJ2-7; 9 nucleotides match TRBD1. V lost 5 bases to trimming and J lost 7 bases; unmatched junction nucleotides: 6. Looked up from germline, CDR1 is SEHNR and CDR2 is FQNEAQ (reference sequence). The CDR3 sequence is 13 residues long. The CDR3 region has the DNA TGTGCCAGCAGCCGGGACAGGGCGGGGGAGCAGTACTTC. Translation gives CASSRDRAGEQYF. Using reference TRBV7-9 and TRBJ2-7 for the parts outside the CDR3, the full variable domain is DTGVSQNPRHKITKRGQNVTFRCDPISEHNRLYWYRQTLGQGPEFLTYFQNEAQLEKSRLLSDRFSAERPKGSFSTLEIQRTEQGDSAMYLCASSRDRAGEQYFGPGTRLTVT.

In nucleotides, the CDR3 is TGTGCCAGCACCGAGGGGCGGGAGGGCAATGAGCAGTTCTTC. Translating gives CASTEGREGNEQFF. The chain has TRBV13 and TRBJ2-1; 9 bases fit TRBD2. The germline V gene has CDR1 PRHDT and CDR2 FYEKMQ (reference sequence). The CDR3 contains 14 residues. The V segment lost 7 bases and the J segment 6 bases; nucleotides outside the gene matches: 7.

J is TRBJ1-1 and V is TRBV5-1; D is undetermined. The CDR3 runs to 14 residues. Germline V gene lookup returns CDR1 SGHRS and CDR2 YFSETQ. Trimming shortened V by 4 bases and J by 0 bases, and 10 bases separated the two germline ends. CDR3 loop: CASSPIHLNTEAFF. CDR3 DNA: TGCGCCAGCAGCCCCATACATCTGAACACTGAAGCTTTCTTT.